This T cell receptor beta chain comes out of a study of blood T cell repertoires in COVID-19. Original handling: Amplification of reference gene primers provided the estimated nucleated cell counts. Assay used: immunoSEQ multiplex PCR; TCRdb lists only in-frame clones, some missing. V, J and clone size are taken as reported in that table, and D and trimming were inferred from the DNA itself. Here the sample spans around 170,000 clones, about 90% being singletons. With 4 bases removed from V and 3 bases from J, the gap between germline ends came to 13 bases. Per the germline V gene, CDR1 is MNHEY and CDR2 is SVGAGI. The CDR3 loop spans 14 amino acids. Participant ages covered roughly 18 to 89 years across 24 US areas.

Sequenced material: PBMCs or T cells enriched from blood (not recorded which). This receptor was taken from a woman aged 18-29 years who had recovered from COVID-19. The V gene is TRBV6-5, the J gene TRBJ2-7; D possibly corresponds to TRBD1 (6 bases). The CDR3 reads CASSLTGPSYEQYF. The DNA for the CDR3 is TGTGCCAGCAGTTTGACAGGCCCGAGCTACGAGCAGTACTTC.